A selection of T cell receptor beta chains follows, all from one sample in a study of blood T cell repertoires in COVID-19. Libraries were prepared by immunoSEQ multiplex PCR; TCRdb keeps only in-frame clonotypes and omits some of them. The data contain some 7,800 clones, 86% of them seen just once; the ten biggest clones take up 15% to 20%. Sequenced sample: peripheral blood. Receptors were obtained from a woman aged 60-75 years with active COVID-19. Both conserved end residues are part of each CDR3. A D gene is named only where the DNA matches it firmly. A clone size is listed for some rows: how often the clone was seen (once, few, many), or a class if it is expanded.

TRBD2	TRBJ2-7	TRBV18	-	TGTGCCAGCTCACCACCTAGCGGGGCCTACGAGCAGTACTTC	CASSPPSGAYEQYF
-	TRBJ2-5	TRBV15	-	TGTGCCACCAGCAGAGAAGGAGGGACCCAGTACTTC	CATSREGGTQYF
TRBD1	TRBJ1-6	TRBV6-5	-	TGTGCCAGCAGCCTCCGGGACAGGGACTCACCCCTCCACTTT	CASSLRDRDSPLHF
-	TRBJ2-5	TRBV4-3	-	TGCGCCAGCAGCCAGCTCGTGGGGGGAGAGACCCAGTACTTC	CASSQLVGGETQYF
-	TRBJ2-7	TRBV12-3/TRBV12-4	-	TGTGCCAGCAGGACCACAGGGTTCCACGAGCAGTACTTC	CASRTTGFHEQYF
-	TRBJ2-7	TRBV7-9	-	TGTGCCAGCAGTAGGGGCAACTTCTACGAGCAGTACTTC	CASSRGNFYEQYF
TRBD1	TRBJ1-4	TRBV6-5	-	TGTGCCAGCAGCTCCGGGACAGGGTCTTCCGAAAAACTGTTTTTT	CASSSGTGSSEKLFF
TRBD1	TRBJ2-7	TRBV5-5	-	TGTGCCAGCAGCCGATCTCCGGGACAGGGGACCTACGAGCAGTACTTC	CASSRSPGQGTYEQYF
TRBD2	TRBJ2-5	TRBV10-2	-	TGCGCCAGCAGTGAGGAGGTAGCGGGGGTGTACCAAGAGACCCAGTACTTC	CASSEEVAGVYQETQYF
-	TRBJ1-6	TRBV21-1	-	TGTGCCAGCAGCAAACCGGGACAGGGGGCTAGGTCCTATAATTCACCCCTCCACTTT	CASSKPGQGARSYNSPLHF
-	TRBJ1-5	TRBV6-5	-	TGTGCCAGCACCCCCCATTTCAATCAGCCCCAGCATTTT	CASTPHFNQPQHF
-	TRBJ2-7	TRBV4-2	few	TGTGCCAGCAGCCAATCCTACTCCGTGTCCTACGAGCAGTACTTC	CASSQSYSVSYEQYF
TRBD1	TRBJ1-2	TRBV7-9	-	TGTGCCAGCAGCTTTGGACCCGGGACAGGGTTGTCGGTCTATGGCTACACCTTC	CASSFGPGTGLSVYGYTF
TRBD2	TRBJ2-7	TRBV11-2	-	TGTGCCAGCAGCCTAAGCGGGGGGGCGTTCTTC	CASSLSGGAFF
TRBD2	TRBJ2-1	TRBV4-2	-	TGTGCCAGCAGCCAAGATTGGCTAGCGGCTGAGCAGTTCTTC	CASSQDWLAAEQFF
TRBD1	TRBJ2-6	TRBV5-1	-	TGCGCCAGCAGCTTAGGGGCAGGGGGCGCTGGGGCCAACGTCCTGACTTTC	CASSLGAGGAGANVLTF
TRBD1	TRBJ1-1	TRBV7-2	-	TGTGCCAGCAGGGGACAGAGCATGAACACTGAAGCTTTCTTT	CASRGQSMNTEAFF
-	TRBJ1-6	TRBV7-9	-	TGTGCCAGCAGCCCCCACCGACCCGATCTGCGGTCACCCCTCCACTTT	CASSPHRPDLRSPLHF
-	TRBJ1-5	TRBV29-1	-	TGCAGCGCCCGGGGGTTCAATCAGCCCCAGCATTTT	CSARGFNQPQHF
-	TRBJ1-1	TRBV7-2	-	TGTGCCAGCACCCCAGGGTTCCCAGCTTTCTTT	CASTPGFPAFF